What follows is one T cell receptor beta chain and its context. As yet, its antigen is unknown. These data come from a study of T cell responses to AZD1222 COVID-19 vaccine. The study, taken as a whole, reports: Close to half of spike-specific TCRs reportedly recognize unmutated variant regions. Increased Spike-specific TCR breadth and depth were observed after two AZD1222 doses. Donors, mostly white British, included more females; clonal diversity was possibly underestimated.

Second doses that came at about 4 or about 12 weeks were put together. The germline V gene encodes CDR1 LGHNA and CDR2 YSLEER. The CDR3 length is 16 residues. Trimming removed 0 bases at V and 2 bases at J, with 13 bases between. Using immunoSEQ multiplex PCR, the repertoire was profiled, and TCRdb retains in-frame clones only, with some absent. The top ten clones hold 5.5% to 7% of a sample with around 59,000 clones, 89% of them seen once. The clonotype comes from an adult who received the AZD1222 COVID-19 vaccine. The rearrangement joins TRBV4-3 to TRBJ2-5; D uncertain. The sequencing used peripheral blood, collected 28 days after the second AZD1222 dose. The CDR3 is CASSQDLRGKQETQYF. The CDR3, as DNA: TGCGCCAGCAGCCAAGATTTACGTGGGAAGCAAGAGACCCAGTACTTC.